These 6 T cell receptor beta chains originate from one sample sequenced in a study of T cell responses to AZD1222 COVID-19 vaccine. The repertoire was sequenced with immunoSEQ multiplex PCR; TCRdb's copy has only in-frame clones and lacks some. The data contain roughly 80,000 clones, 90% of them singletons. Sequences were derived from peripheral blood, sampled 28 days after the second AZD1222 dose. Every receptor here comes from an adult who received the AZD1222 COVID-19 vaccine.

The chain couples TRBV7-6 to TRBJ1-3; D is unclear. The germline V gene encodes CDR1 SGHVS and CDR2 FNYEAQ. The CDR3 totals 15 residues. With 1 base removed from V and 0 bases from J, the gap between germline ends came to 7 bases. The CDR3 spells CASSLERYSGNTIYF. CDR3 coding DNA: TGTGCCAGCAGCTTAGAGCGTTACTCTGGAAACACCATATATTTT.

V and J are TRBV5-6 and TRBJ1-1; D is uncertain. The CDR3 sequence is 13 residues long. CDR1 and CDR2 (germline): SGHDT, YYEEEE. V gave up 0 bases and J gave up 4 bases, with 7 bases separating them. The CDR3 nucleotides read TGTGCCAGCAGCTTGGGAGGACTCACTGAAGCTTTCTTT. Protein product: CASSLGGLTEAFF. Based on the CDR3 plus reference TRBV5-6 and TRBJ1-1, the full variable domain is DAGVTQSPTHLIKTRGQQVTLRCSPKSGHDTVSWYQQALGQGPQFIFQYYEEEERQRGNFPDRFSGHQFPNYSSELNVNALLLGDSALYLCASSLGGLTEAFFGQGTRLTVV.

The chain carries TRBV4-1 and TRBJ1-2; 7 bases line up with TRBD1. J was trimmed by 3 bases and V by 1 base; bases with no gene match: 8. Per the germline V gene, CDR1 is MGHRA and CDR2 is YSYEKL. This CDR3 has 16 residues. The CDR3 DNA sequence: TGCGCCAGCAGCCAAGTACTACAGGGGACCCACTATGGCTACACCTTC. Protein: CASSQVLQGTHYGYTF.

The J gene is TRBJ2-1, the V gene TRBV28, with D possibly TRBD1 on 5 matching bases. The CDR3 sequence is 15 residues long. CDR1 and CDR2 from the germline V gene are MDHEN and SYDVKM. The V and J ends lost 5 bases and 0 bases respectively, with 11 bases between them. Written as DNA, the CDR3 is TGTGCCAGCAGTCAACAGGTCAGCTCCTACAATGAGCAGTTCTTC. This gives the protein CASSQQVSSYNEQFF.

The genes are TRBV3-1 (or the pseudogene TRBV3-2) and TRBJ2-2, with D uncertain. CDR1 and CDR2 from the germline V gene are LGHDT and YNNKEL (reference sequence). This CDR3 has 14 residues. Trimming stripped 0 bases from V and 4 bases from J, with 6 bases between. The CDR3 loop is CASSQDPVTGELFF. DNA for the CDR3: TGTGCCAGCAGCCAAGATCCAGTCACCGGGGAGCTGTTTTTT.

The chain couples TRBV28 to TRBJ1-3; 7 bases are shared with TRBD1. CDR3 length equals 16 residues. The junction had 12 bases not matched to a gene; V was cut back by 3 bases and J by 7 bases. Germline values: CDR1 MDHEN, CDR2 SYDVKM. CDR3 nucleotide sequence: TGTGCCAGCAGTTTGTTGGGGGGACAGAAGGAGAACACCATATATTTT. Its protein is CASSLLGGQKENTIYF.